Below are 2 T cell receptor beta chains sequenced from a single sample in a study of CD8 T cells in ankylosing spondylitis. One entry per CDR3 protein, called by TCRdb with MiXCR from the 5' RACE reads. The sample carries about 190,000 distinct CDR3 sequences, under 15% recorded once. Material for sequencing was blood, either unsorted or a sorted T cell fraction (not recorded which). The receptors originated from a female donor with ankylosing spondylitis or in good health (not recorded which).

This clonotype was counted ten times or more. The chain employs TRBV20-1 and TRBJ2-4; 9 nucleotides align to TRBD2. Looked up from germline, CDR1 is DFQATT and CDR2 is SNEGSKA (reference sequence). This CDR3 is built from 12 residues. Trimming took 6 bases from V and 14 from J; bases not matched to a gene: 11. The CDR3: CSAYAGGPTKYF. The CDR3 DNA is TGCAGTGCGTATGCGGGAGGGCCTACAAAGTACTTC.

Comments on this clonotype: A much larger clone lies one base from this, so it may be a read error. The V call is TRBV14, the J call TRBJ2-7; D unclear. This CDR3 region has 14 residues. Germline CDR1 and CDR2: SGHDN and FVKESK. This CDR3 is CASSQELGAYEQNF. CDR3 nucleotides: TGTGCCAGCAGCCAAGAACTCGGAGCCTACGAGCAGAACTTC.